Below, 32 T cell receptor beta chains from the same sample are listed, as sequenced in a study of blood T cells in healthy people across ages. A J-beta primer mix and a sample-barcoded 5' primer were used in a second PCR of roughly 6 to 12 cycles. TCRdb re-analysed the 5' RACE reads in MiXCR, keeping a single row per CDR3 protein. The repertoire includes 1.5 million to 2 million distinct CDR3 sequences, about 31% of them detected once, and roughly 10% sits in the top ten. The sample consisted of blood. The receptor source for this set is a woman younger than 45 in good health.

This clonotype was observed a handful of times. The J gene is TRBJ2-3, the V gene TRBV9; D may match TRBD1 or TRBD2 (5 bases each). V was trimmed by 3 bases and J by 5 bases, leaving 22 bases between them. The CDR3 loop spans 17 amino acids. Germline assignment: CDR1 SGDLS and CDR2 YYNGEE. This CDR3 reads CASSGPPGPPKGDTQYF. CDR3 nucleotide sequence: TGTGCCAGCAGCGGACCCCCGGGGCCCCCAAAGGGAGATACGCAGTATTTT.

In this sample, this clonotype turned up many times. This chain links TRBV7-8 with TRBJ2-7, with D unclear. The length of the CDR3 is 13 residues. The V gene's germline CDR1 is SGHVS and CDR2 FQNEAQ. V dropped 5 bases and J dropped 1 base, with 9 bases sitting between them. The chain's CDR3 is CASSPSRSYEQYF. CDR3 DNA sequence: TGTGCCAGCAGCCCGTCCCGATCCTACGAGCAGTACTTC.

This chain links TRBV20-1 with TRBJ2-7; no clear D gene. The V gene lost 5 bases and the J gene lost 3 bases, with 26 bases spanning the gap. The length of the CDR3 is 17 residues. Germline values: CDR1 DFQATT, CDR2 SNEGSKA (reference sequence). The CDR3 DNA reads TGCAGTGCTGCTAGGGAAGTTAAAACACACGCTGACTACGAGCAGTACTTC. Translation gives CSAAREVKTHADYEQYF.

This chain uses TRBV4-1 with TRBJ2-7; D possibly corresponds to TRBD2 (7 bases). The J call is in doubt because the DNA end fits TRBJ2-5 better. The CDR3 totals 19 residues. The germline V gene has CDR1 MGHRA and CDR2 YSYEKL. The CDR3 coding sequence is TGCGCCAGCAGCCAAGATCTGGGACTACTAGCGAGGGGAGGGGGGACCCAGTACTTC. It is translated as CASSQDLGLLARGGGTQYF.

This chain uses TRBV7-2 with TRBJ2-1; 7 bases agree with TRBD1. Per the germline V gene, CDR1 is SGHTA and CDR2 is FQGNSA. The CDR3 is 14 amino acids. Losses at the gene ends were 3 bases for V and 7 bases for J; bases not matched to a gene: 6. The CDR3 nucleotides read TGTGCCAGCAGCTTCGACAGGGTTCGGAATGAGCAGTTCTTC. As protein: CASSFDRVRNEQFF.

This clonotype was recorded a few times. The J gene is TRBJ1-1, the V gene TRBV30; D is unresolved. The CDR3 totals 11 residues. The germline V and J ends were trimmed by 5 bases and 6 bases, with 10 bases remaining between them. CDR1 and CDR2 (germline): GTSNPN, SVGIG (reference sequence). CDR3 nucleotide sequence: TGTGCCTGGGGACTATCCGCTGAAGCTTTCTTT. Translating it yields CAWGLSAEAFF.

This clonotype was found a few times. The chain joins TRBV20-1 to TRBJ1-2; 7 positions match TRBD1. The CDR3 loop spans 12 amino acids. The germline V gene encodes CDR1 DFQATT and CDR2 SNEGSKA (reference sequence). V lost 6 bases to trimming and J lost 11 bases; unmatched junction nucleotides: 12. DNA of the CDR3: TGCAGTGCGGAAACAGGGGAGGGTGGTTACACCTTC. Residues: CSAETGEGGYTF.

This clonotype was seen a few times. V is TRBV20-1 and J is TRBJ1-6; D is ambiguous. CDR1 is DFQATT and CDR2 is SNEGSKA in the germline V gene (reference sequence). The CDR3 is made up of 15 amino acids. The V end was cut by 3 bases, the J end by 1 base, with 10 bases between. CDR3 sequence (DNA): TGCAGTGCTAGGGGCGGGAAATCCTATAATTCACCCCTCCACTTT. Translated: CSARGGKSYNSPLHF.

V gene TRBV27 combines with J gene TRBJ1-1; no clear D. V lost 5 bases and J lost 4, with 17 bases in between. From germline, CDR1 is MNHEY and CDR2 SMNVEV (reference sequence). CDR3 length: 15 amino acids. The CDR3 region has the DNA TGTGCCAGCAGTCCCCAAGGACCAACGAGCACTGAAGCTTTCTTT. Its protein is CASSPQGPTSTEAFF.

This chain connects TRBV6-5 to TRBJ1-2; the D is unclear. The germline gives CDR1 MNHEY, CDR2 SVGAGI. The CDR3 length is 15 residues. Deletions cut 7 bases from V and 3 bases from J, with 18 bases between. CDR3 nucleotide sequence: TGTGCCAGCACCCACGCGTTGGGGTACCACTATGGCTACACCTTC. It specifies CASTHALGYHYGYTF.

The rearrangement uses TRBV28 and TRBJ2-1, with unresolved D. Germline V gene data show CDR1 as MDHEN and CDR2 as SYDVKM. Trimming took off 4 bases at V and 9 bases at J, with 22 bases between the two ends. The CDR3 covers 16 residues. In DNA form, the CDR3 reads TGTGCCAGCAGTTACGAGAAGAGGTCAACACTCGGTGAGCAGTTCTTC. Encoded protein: CASSYEKRSTLGEQFF.

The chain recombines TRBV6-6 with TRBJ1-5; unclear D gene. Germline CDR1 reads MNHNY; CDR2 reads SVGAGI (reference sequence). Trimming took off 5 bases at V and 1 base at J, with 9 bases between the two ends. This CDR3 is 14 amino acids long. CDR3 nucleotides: TGTGCCAGCAGTCCCCCTCTGAGCAATCAGCCCCAGCATTTT. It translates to CASSPPLSNQPQHF.

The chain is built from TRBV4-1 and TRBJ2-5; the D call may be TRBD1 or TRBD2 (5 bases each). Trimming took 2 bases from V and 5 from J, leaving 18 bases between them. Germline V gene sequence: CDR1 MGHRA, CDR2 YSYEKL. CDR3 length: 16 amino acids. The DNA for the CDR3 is TGCGCCAGCAGCCAAAGACCGGGACGAAAGGGGGAGACCCAGTACTTC. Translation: CASSQRPGRKGETQYF.

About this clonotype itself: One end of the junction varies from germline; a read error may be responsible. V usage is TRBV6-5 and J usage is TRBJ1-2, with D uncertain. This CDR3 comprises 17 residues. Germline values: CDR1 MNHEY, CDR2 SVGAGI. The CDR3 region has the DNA TGTGTCAGCAGTTACTCGAGTGGACGTCAGGCAAGGGATGGCTACACCTTC. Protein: CVSSYSSGRQARDGYTF.

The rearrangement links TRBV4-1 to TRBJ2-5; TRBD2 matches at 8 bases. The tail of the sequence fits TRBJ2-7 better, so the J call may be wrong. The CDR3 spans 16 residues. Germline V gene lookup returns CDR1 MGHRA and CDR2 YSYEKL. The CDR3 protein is CASSQDRRGAMSEQYF. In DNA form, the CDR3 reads TGCGCCAGCAGCCAAGATAGGCGGGGGGCCATGAGCGAGCAGTACTTC.

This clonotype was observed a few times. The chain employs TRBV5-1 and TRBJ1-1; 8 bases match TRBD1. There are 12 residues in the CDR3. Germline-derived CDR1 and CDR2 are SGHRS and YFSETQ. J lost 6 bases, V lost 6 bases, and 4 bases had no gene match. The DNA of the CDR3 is TGCGCCAGCAACTCACAGGGGGCTGAAGCTTTCTTT. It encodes CASNSQGAEAFF.

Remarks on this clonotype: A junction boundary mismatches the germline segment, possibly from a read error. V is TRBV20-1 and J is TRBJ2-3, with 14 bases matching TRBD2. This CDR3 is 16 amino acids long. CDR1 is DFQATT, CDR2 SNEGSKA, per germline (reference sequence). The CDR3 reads CSARGLAGARTNTQYF. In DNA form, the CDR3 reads TGCAGTGCTAGGGGACTAGCGGGGGCCCGCACAAATACGCAGTATTTT.

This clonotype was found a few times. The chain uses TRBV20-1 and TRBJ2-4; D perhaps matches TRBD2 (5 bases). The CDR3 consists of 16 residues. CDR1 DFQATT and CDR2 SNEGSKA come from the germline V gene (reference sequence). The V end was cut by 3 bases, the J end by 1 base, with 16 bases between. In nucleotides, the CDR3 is TGCAGTGCTAGGGCGGCTAGCCTGGGGGCCAAAAACATTCAGTACTTC. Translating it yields CSARAASLGAKNIQYF.

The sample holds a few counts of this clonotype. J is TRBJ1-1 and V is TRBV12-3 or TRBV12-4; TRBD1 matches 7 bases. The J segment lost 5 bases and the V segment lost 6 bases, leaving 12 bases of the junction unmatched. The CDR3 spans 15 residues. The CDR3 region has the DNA TGTGCCAGCAGCAAGGACAGGTCTCGGGGGACTGAAGCTTTCTTT. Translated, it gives CASSKDRSRGTEAFF.

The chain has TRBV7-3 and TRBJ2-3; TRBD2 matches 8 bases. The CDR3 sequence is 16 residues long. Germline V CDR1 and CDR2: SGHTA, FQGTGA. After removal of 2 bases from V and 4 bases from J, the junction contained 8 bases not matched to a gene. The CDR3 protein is CASSLGAGVGPDTQYF. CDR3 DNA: TGTGCCAGCAGCTTAGGAGCGGGAGTGGGTCCAGATACGCAGTATTTT. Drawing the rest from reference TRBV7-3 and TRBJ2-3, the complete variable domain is GAGVSQTPSNKVTEKGKYVELRCDPISGHTALYWYRQSLGQGPEFLIYFQGTGAADDSGLPNDRFFAVRPEGSVSTLKIQRTERGDSAVYLCASSLGAGVGPDTQYFGPGTRLTVL.

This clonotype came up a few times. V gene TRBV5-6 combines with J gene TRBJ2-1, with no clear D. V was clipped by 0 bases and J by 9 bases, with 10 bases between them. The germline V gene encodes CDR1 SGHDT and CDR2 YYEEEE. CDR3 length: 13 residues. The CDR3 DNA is TGTGCCAGCAGCTTGGGGGGTTCTGCTGAGCAGTTCTTC. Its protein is CASSLGGSAEQFF.

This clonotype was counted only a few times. CDR3 sequence: CAFRLGTSTDTQYF. The CDR3 DNA reads as TGTGCCTTCCGTCTCGGGACTTCTACAGATACGCAGTATTTT. V and J are TRBV6-5 and TRBJ2-3; maybe TRBD2 (6 bases). Germline CDR1 and CDR2: MNHEY and SVGAGI. The CDR3 consists of 14 residues. Trimming stripped 11 bases from V and 3 bases from J, with 18 bases between.

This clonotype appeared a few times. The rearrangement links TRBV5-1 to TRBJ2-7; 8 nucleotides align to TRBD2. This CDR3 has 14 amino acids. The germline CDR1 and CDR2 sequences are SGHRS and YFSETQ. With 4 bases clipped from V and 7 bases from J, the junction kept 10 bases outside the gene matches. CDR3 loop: CASSNQAGDNEQYF. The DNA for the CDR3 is TGCGCCAGCAGCAATCAAGCGGGAGACAATGAGCAGTACTTC. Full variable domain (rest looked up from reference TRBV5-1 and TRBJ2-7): KAGVTQTPRYLIKTRGQQVTLSCSPISGHRSVSWYQQTPGQGLQFLFEYFSETQRNKGNFPGRFSGRQFSNSRSEMNVSTLELGDSALYLCASSNQAGDNEQYFGPGTRLTVT.

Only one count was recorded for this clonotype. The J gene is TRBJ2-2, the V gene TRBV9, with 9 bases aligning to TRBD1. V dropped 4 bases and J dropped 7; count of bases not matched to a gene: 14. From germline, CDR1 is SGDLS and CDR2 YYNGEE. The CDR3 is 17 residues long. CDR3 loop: CASSFSYGTGSGGELFF. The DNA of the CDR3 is TGTGCCAGCAGCTTTAGCTACGGGACAGGGTCGGGCGGGGAGCTGTTTTTT.

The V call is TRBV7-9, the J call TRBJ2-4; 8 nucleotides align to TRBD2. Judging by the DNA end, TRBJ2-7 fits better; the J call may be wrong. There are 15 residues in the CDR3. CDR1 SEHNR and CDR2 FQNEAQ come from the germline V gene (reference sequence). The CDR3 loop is CASSSPSSGGSEQYF. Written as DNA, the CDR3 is TGTGCCAGCAGCTCACCTTCGAGCGGGGGCAGCGAGCAGTACTTC.

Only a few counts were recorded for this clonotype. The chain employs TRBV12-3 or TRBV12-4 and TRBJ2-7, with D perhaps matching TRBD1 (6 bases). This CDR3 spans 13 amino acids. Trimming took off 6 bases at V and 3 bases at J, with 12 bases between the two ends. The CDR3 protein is CASRVQGYYEQYF. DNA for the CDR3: TGTGCCAGCAGGGTCCAGGGGTACTACGAGCAGTACTTC.

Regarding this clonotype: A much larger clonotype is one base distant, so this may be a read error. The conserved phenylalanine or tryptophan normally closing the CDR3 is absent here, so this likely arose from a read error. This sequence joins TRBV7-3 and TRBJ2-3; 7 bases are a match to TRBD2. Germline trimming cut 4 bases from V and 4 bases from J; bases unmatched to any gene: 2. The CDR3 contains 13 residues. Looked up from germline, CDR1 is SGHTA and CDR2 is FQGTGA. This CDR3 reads CASSSRGADTQYC. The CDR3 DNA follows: TGTGCCAGCAGCTCCCGGGGGGCAGATACGCAGTATTGT.

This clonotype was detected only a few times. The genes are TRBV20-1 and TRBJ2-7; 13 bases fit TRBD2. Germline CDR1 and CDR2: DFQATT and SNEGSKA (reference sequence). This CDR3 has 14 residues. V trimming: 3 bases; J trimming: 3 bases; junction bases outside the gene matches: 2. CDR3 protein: CSARGLAGHYEQYF. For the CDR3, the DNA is TGCAGTGCTAGGGGACTAGCGGGGCACTACGAGCAGTACTTC.

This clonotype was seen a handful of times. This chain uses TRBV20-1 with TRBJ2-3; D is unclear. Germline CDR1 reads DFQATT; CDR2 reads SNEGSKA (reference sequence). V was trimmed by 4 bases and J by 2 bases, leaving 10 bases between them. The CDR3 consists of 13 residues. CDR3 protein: CSAIDQTTDTQYF. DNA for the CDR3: TGCAGTGCTATTGACCAAACCACAGATACGCAGTATTTT.

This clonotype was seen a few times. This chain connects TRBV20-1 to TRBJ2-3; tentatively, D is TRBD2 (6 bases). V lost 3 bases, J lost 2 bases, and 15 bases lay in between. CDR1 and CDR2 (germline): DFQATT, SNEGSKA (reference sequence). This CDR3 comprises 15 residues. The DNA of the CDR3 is TGCAGTGCTAGTTGGCAGGGACTTTCCACAGATACGCAGTATTTT. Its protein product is CSASWQGLSTDTQYF.

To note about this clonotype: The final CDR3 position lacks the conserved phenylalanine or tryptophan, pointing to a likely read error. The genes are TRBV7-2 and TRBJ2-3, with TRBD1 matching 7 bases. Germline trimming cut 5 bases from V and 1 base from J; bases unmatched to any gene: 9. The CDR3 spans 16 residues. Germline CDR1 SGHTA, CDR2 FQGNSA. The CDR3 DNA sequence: TGTGCCAGCAGCCTAAGAACAGGGGTGGGCACAGATACGCAGTATTTG. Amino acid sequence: CASSLRTGVGTDTQYL.

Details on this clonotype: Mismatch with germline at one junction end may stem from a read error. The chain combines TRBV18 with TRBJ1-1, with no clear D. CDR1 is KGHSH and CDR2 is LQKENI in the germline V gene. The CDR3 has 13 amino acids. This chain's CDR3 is CAGSQSVEDEAFF. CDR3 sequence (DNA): TGTGCCGGCTCACAGTCAGTAGAGGATGAAGCTTTCTTT.